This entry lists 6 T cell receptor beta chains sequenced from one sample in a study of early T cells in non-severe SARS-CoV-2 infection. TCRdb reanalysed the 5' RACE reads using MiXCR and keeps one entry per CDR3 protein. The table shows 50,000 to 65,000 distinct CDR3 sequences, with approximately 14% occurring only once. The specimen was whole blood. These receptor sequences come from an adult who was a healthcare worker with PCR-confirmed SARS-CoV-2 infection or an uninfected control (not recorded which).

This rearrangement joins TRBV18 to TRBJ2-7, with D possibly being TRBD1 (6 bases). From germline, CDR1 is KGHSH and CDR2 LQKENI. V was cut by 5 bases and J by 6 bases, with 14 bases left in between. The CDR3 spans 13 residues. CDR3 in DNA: TGTGCCAGCTCATCCCGGGACACTGGCGAGCAGTACTTC. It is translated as CASSSRDTGEQYF.

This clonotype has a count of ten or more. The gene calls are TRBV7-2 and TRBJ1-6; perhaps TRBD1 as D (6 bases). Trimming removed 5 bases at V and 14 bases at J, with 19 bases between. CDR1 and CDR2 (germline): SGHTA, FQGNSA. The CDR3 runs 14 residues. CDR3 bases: TGTGCCAGCAGCCCACAGGGCCAAAATTTGGCCCTCCACTTT. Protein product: CASSPQGQNLALHF.

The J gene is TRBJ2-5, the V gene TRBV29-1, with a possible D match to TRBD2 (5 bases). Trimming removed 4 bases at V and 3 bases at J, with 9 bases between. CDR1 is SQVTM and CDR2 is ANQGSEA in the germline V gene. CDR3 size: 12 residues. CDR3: CSVVLGEETQYF. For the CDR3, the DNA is TGCAGCGTTGTACTAGGCGAAGAGACCCAGTACTTC.

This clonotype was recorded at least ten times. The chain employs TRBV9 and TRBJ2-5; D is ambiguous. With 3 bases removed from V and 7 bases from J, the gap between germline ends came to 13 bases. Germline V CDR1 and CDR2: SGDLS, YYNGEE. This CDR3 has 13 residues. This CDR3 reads CASSATSLGTQYF. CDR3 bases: TGTGCCAGCAGCGCTACATCCCTGGGGACCCAGTACTTC.

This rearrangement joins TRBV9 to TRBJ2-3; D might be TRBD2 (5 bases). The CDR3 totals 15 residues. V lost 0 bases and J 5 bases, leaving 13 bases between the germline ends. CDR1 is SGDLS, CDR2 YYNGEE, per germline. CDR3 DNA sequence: TGTGCCAGCAGCGTAGATTGGAGCGGACGAGATACGCAGTATTTT. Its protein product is CASSVDWSGRDTQYF.

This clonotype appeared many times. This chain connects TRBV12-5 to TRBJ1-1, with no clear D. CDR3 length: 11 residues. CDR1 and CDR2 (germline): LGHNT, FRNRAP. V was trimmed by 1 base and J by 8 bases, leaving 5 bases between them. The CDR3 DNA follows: TGTGCTAGTGGTTTGGGAGGGGAAGCTTTCTTT. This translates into CASGLGGEAFF.